A selection of T cell receptor beta chains follows, all from one sample in a study of shared T cell receptors in the human thymus. Measured with immunoSEQ multiplex PCR; TCRdb has only the in-frame clones, and not every one. The sample has roughly 410,000 clones; 85% to 95% are singletons. Input material: thymocytes. The receptors were gathered from a human donor. Both conserved end residues are part of each CDR3. The D gene is left open where the match is weak. Some rows mark clone size as missing; the rest say once, few, many or name a class of expanded clone.

TRBJ1-5,.,TRBV7-8,TRBD1,CASSLGGQGSQPQHF,TGTGCCAGCAGCTTAGGAGGACAGGGGAGTCAGCCCCAGCATTTT
TRBJ2-7,once,TRBV19,.,CASSKFGALSITYEQYF,TGTGCCAGTAGTAAGTTTGGGGCCCTATCTATAACCTACGAGCAGTACTTC
TRBJ1-2,.,TRBV28,TRBD1,CASSPQGGRKTYGYTF,TGTGCCAGCAGTCCTCAGGGGGGACGGAAAACATATGGCTACACCTTC
TRBJ2-7,.,TRBV15,.,CATSKDVAYEQYF,TGTGCCACCAGCAAGGACGTAGCCTACGAGCAGTACTTC
TRBJ1-1,.,TRBV29-1,.,CSAGQLSEAFF,TGCAGCGCCGGACAGTTAAGTGAAGCTTTCTTT
TRBJ2-1,.,TRBV5-1,TRBD2,CASSLAGREPYNEQFF,TGCGCCAGCAGCTTGGCGGGGCGGGAGCCCTACAATGAGCAGTTCTTC
TRBJ2-7,once,TRBV27,TRBD1,CASRPKTGVHEQYF,TGTGCCAGCAGACCTAAAACAGGGGTCCACGAGCAGTACTTC
TRBJ2-7,.,TRBV21-1,.,CASSKGRRGREGLYEQYF,TGTGCCAGCAGCAAAGGGAGGCGGGGTCGGGAGGGCCTCTACGAGCAGTACTTC
TRBJ2-5,.,TRBV6-1,TRBD2,CASSEESAGAGETQYF,TGTGCCAGCAGTGAAGAATCTGCGGGAGCAGGAGAGACCCAGTACTTC
TRBJ1-4,.,TRBV28,.,CASSRRNSGEKLFF,TGTGCCAGCAGTCGTCGTAACTCGGGTGAAAAACTGTTTTTT
TRBJ2-7,.,TRBV11-2,.,CASSLGLPGPYEQYF,TGTGCCAGCAGCTTAGGCTTGCCAGGGCCCTACGAGCAGTACTTC
TRBJ2-3,.,TRBV18,.,CASSPGGGQADTQYF,TGTGCCAGCTCACCGGGCGGGGGCCAGGCAGATACGCAGTATTTT
TRBJ2-7,.,TRBV15,.,CATSRDRLGGLLYEQYF,TGCGCCACCAGCAGAGATCGGTTAGGGGGGCTCCTCTACGAGCAGTACTTC
TRBJ2-1,.,TRBV5-1,TRBD2,CASSKEREAPNEQFF,TGCGCCAGCAGCAAGGAGCGGGAGGCCCCAAATGAGCAGTTCTTC
TRBJ2-2,.,TRBV19,TRBD1,CASSTPDRITGELFF,TGTGCCAGTAGCACCCCGGACAGGATCACCGGGGAGCTGTTTTTT
TRBJ2-4,once,TRBV19,.,CASSYEVAQGKNIQYF,TGTGCCAGTAGTTACGAAGTGGCCCAGGGGAAAAACATTCAGTACTTC
TRBJ2-7,.,TRBV25-1,.,CASSDSGSGVYEQYF,TGTGCCAGCAGTGATTCGGGTAGCGGAGTCTACGAGCAGTACTTC
TRBJ2-1,.,TRBV15,TRBD2,CATSRGLAGPDNEQFF,TGTGCCACCAGCAGGGGACTAGCGGGGCCTGACAATGAGCAGTTCTTC
TRBJ2-7,.,TRBV7-6,.,CASSFFQGYEQYF,TGTGCCAGCAGTTTCTTCCAAGGCTACGAGCAGTACTTC
TRBJ1-5,.,TRBV6-5,.,CASSFDRLQPQHF,TGTGCCAGCAGCTTCGACAGGCTTCAGCCCCAGCATTTT
TRBJ2-1,once,TRBV14,TRBD1,CASSQGHGTGFLTLEEDNEQFF,TGTGCCAGCAGCCAAGGTCATGGGACAGGGTTCCTAACTTTGGAAGAGGACAATGAGCAGTTCTTC
TRBJ2-7,.,TRBV6-5,.,CASSYSTEAPPYEQYF,TGTGCCAGCAGTTACTCGACGGAGGCCCCCCCTTACGAGCAGTACTTC
TRBJ2-7,.,TRBV5-1,.,CASSLERGPYEQYF,TGCGCCAGCAGCTTGGAACGGGGGCCCTACGAGCAGTACTTC
TRBJ2-3,.,TRBV27,TRBD2,CASSLRPSGRDNTDTQYF,TGTGCCAGCAGTTTACGGCCTAGCGGGAGGGATAACACAGATACGCAGTATTTT
TRBJ1-3,.,TRBV10-3,TRBD1,CAIRANSLPTGGSGNTIYF,TGTGCCATCAGGGCAAACTCCTTACCAACAGGGGGTTCTGGAAACACCATATATTTT
TRBJ1-1,.,TRBV30,.,CAWSSFRGRVPLIYTEAFF,TGTGCCTGGAGCAGCTTCCGAGGCCGGGTTCCTTTGATTTACACTGAAGCTTTCTTT
TRBJ1-5,.,TRBV5-1,.,CASSLAGQGDQPQHF,TGCGCCAGCAGCTTGGCCGGTCAAGGGGATCAGCCCCAGCATTTT
TRBJ1-5,.,TRBV10-3,.,CAITIIRRGSNQPQHF,TGTGCCATCACCATCATTCGACGCGGAAGCAATCAGCCCCAGCATTTT
TRBJ2-7,once,TRBV10-3,TRBD2,CAISKGSLAGGRDEQYF,TGTGCCATCAGCAAGGGGAGTCTAGCGGGAGGGCGGGACGAGCAGTACTTC
TRBJ2-7,.,TRBV28,.,CATDVGSLTYEQYF,TGTGCCACCGATGTGGGGTCGCTCACCTACGAGCAGTACTTC
TRBJ2-1,.,TRBV29-1,.,CSVVDNHYNEQFF,TGCAGCGTTGTTGACAACCACTACAATGAGCAGTTCTTC
TRBJ2-3,.,TRBV19,.,CASSMHLAHPTDTQYF,TGTGCCAGTAGTATGCATCTAGCCCATCCCACAGATACGCAGTATTTT
TRBJ1-4,.,TRBV14,.,CASSQEMFGSNEKLFF,TGTGCCAGCAGCCAAGAGATGTTCGGGTCTAATGAAAAACTGTTTTTT
TRBJ1-1,few,TRBV28,.,CASSSSGNTEAFF,TGTGCCAGCAGCTCGAGTGGGAACACTGAAGCTTTCTTT
TRBJ2-1,once,TRBV10-3,.,CASHADDGGSYNEQFF,TGTGCCTCGCACGCCGATGACGGAGGCTCCTACAATGAGCAGTTCTTC
TRBJ2-6,.,TRBV11-2,.,CASSLVLAVRRPGANVLTF,TGTGCCAGCAGCTTAGTTTTGGCTGTAAGGAGGCCTGGGGCCAACGTCCTGACTTTC
TRBJ1-2,.,TRBV28,TRBD1,CASSLFDPGTGGNSYTF,TGTGCCAGCAGTTTATTCGATCCCGGGACAGGGGGTAATAGCTACACCTTC
TRBJ2-7,.,TRBV27,.,CASSPSGPHYEQYF,TGTGCCAGCAGCCCTTCCGGGCCCCACTACGAGCAGTACTTC
TRBJ2-7,.,TRBV28,TRBD1,CASSSGQARGLEQYF,TGTGCCAGCAGTTCGGGACAGGCGCGGGGACTCGAGCAGTACTTC
TRBJ2-1,once,TRBV19,TRBD2,CASSNGPLAGGPNEQFF,TGTGCCAGTAGTAACGGCCCACTAGCGGGAGGGCCCAATGAGCAGTTCTTC
TRBJ2-1,.,TRBV5-1,.,CASSGTGTWEGQNEQFF,TGCGCCAGCAGCGGAACCGGGACATGGGAAGGTCAGAATGAGCAGTTCTTC
TRBJ2-2,.,TRBV30,.,CAWSAGVGNTGELFF,TGTGCCTGGAGCGCAGGGGTAGGGAACACCGGGGAGCTGTTTTTT